This TCR beta chain was observed in a study of cytomegalovirus exposure and HLA in healthy donors. Trimming at V came to 5 bases and at J to 9 bases, leaving 7 bases not matched to a gene. CDR1 is SGHTA and CDR2 is FQGNSA in the germline V gene. This CDR3 comprises 14 residues. Amplification used 60 Vbeta primers and 13 Jbeta primers. TCRdb's table, derived via immunoSEQ multiplex PCR, lists solely in-frame clones and lacks some. The sample has roughly 260,000 clones; approximately 84% are singletons. Sample: PBMCs. The receptor comes from a woman aged 40 to 49 in good health and CMV-seropositive. The J gene is TRBJ1-6, the V gene TRBV7-2, with 7 bases matching TRBD1. Written as DNA, the CDR3 is TGTGCCAGCAGCACGACAGGGATGGGTTCACCCCTCCACTTT. It translates to CASSTTGMGSPLHF.